Listed below are T cell receptor beta chains from one sample, sequenced in a study of vaccination and CD4 T cells after COVID-19. TCRdb processed the PCR reads anew with MiXCR; each CDR3 protein has one entry. The sample has approximately 21,000 distinct CDR3 sequences, roughly two fifths seen once; the top ten hold approximately 4.9%. Which antigens these TCRs recognize remains unknown. The specimen was CD4+ T cells from blood, cultured in vitro, collected about 7 months after SARS-CoV-2 vaccination. The receptors here all came from a human donor who had recovered from COVID-19. The CDR3 runs from the conserved cysteine through the conserved F or W. D genes are given only for firm matches. A clone size is listed for some rows: how often the clone was seen (once, few, many), or a class if it is expanded.

cdr3_aa	cdr3_nt	clone_size	j_call	d_call	v_call
CASSYPWTGGNYGYTF	TGTGCCAGCAGTTACCCATGGACAGGGGGCAACTATGGCTACACCTTC	few	TRBJ1-2	TRBD1	TRBV6-5
CASSPGQGRSEAFF	TGTGCCAGCAGCCCCGGACAGGGTCGGTCTGAAGCTTTCTTT	-	TRBJ1-1	TRBD1	TRBV11-2
CSAAGTAKPDGYTF	TGCAGTGCCGCCGGGACAGCGAAACCGGATGGCTACACCTTC	few	TRBJ1-2	TRBD1	TRBV20-1
CASSRQGAAASYEQYF	TGTGCCAGCAGTAGGCAGGGGGCGGCGGCCTCCTACGAGCAGTACTTC	-	TRBJ2-7	TRBD1	TRBV6-1
CSASVGGLGQPQHF	TGCAGTGCTAGTGTCGGGGGGCTGGGTCAGCCCCAGCATTTT	few	TRBJ1-5	-	TRBV20-1
CASSDSGNSYNEQFF	TGTGCCAGCAGCGACAGCGGGAATTCTTACAATGAGCAGTTCTTC	-	TRBJ2-1	TRBD2	TRBV7-2
CATSREGRRAETQYF	TGTGCCACCAGCAGAGAGGGGAGACGGGCGGAGACCCAGTACTTC	few	TRBJ2-5	-	TRBV15
CSARDLWVQGQYGYTF	TGCAGTGCTAGAGACCTCTGGGTACAGGGACAATATGGCTACACCTTC	-	TRBJ1-2	-	TRBV20-1
CASSIGPGGTEAFF	TGTGCCAGTAGTATAGGACCGGGGGGCACTGAAGCTTTCTTT	few	TRBJ1-1	-	TRBV19
CSARVTNNYGYTF	TGCAGTGCTAGAGTGACAAATAACTATGGCTACACCTTC	few	TRBJ1-2	-	TRBV20-1
CASSLPSSPYNEQFF	TGTGCCAGCAGCCTACCTAGCAGTCCCTACAATGAGCAGTTCTTC	once	TRBJ2-1	-	TRBV28
CASRDGNSPLHF	TGTGCCAGCCGGGACGGCAATTCACCCCTCCACTTT	-	TRBJ1-6	-	TRBV28
CSAISPPYEQYF	TGCAGTGCTATCAGTCCACCCTACGAGCAGTACTTC	-	TRBJ2-7	-	TRBV20-1
CASSLVLNSSPYEQYF	TGTGCCAGCAGCTTAGTCCTAAACAGCAGCCCCTACGAGCAGTACTTC	-	TRBJ2-7	-	TRBV7-9
CSAKETGVEYSGANVLTF	TGCAGTGCTAAAGAGACAGGCGTAGAATACTCTGGGGCCAACGTCCTGACTTTC	-	TRBJ2-6	-	TRBV20-1
CASTIQGAGANVLTF	TGTGCCAGCACTATACAGGGAGCTGGGGCCAACGTCCTGACTTTC	few	TRBJ2-6	-	TRBV6-1
CSAYTADSPNTEAFF	TGCAGTGCCTACACCGCCGACAGCCCGAACACTGAAGCTTTCTTT	-	TRBJ1-1	-	TRBV20-1
CASSPEWGRVDTQYF	TGTGCCAGCAGCCCAGAGTGGGGCCGGGTTGATACGCAGTATTTT	-	TRBJ2-3	-	TRBV7-2
CASNEQGAGYGYTF	TGTGCCAGCAACGAGCAGGGGGCTGGCTATGGCTACACCTTC	few	TRBJ1-2	TRBD1	TRBV7-2
CASSRGETQYF	TGTGCCAGCTCGCGAGGTGAGACCCAGTACTTC	-	TRBJ2-5	-	TRBV6-2/TRBV6-3
CATREQGGGEQFF	TGTGCCACCAGGGAGCAGGGGGGAGGCGAGCAGTTCTTC	-	TRBJ2-1	-	TRBV6-1
CASSPLSYNEQFF	TGTGCCAGCTCTCCTCTCTCCTACAATGAGCAGTTCTTC	-	TRBJ2-1	-	TRBV18
CASSPGQGAWDTEAFF	TGTGCCAGTAGCCCGGGACAGGGGGCTTGGGACACTGAAGCTTTCTTT	-	TRBJ1-1	TRBD1	TRBV19
CASSPRIGTSGSYNEQFF	TGTGCCAGCAGCCCCAGGATCGGGACTAGCGGGTCCTACAATGAGCAGTTCTTC	-	TRBJ2-1	TRBD2	TRBV11-1
CASSLGFDRYGPGANVLTF	TGTGCCAGCAGCTTAGGTTTTGATAGGTACGGGCCTGGGGCCAACGTCCTGACTTTC	-	TRBJ2-6	-	TRBV7-3
CSAQSPEGGTDTQYF	TGCAGTGCCCAGAGCCCGGAGGGTGGCACAGATACGCAGTATTTT	few	TRBJ2-3	-	TRBV20-1
CSAIPGGETQYF	TGCAGTGCTATCCCGGGAGGGGAGACCCAGTACTTC	-	TRBJ2-5	TRBD2	TRBV20-1
CASSYGASGTHEQYF	TGTGCCAGCAGTTACGGGGCTAGCGGGACCCACGAGCAGTACTTC	-	TRBJ2-7	TRBD2	TRBV6-2/TRBV6-3
CASSSWDRQTQYF	TGTGCCAGCAGCTCCTGGGACAGGCAGACCCAGTACTTC	few	TRBJ2-5	TRBD1	TRBV7-9
CASSEAFSGPSYEQYF	TGTGCCAGCAGTGAAGCCTTTAGCGGACCCTCCTACGAGCAGTACTTC	few	TRBJ2-7	-	TRBV6-1
CATSRRQGGTDTQYF	TGTGCCACCAGCCGCCGACAGGGAGGCACAGATACGCAGTATTTT	-	TRBJ2-3	TRBD1	TRBV15
CASSPDTPRAFF	TGTGCCAGCAGTCCTGACACACCGAGGGCTTTCTTT	once	TRBJ1-1	-	TRBV7-9
CASSRQGEWVTYEQYF	TGTGCCAGCAGCCGACAGGGTGAGTGGGTGACCTACGAGCAGTACTTC	once	TRBJ2-7	TRBD1	TRBV10-3
CASKGPTSEQFF	TGTGCCAGCAAGGGACCCACGAGTGAGCAGTTCTTC	-	TRBJ2-1	-	TRBV6-1
CASSYSAGEETQYF	TGTGCCAGCAGTTACTCCGCGGGAGAGGAGACCCAGTACTTC	-	TRBJ2-5	TRBD2	TRBV6-5
CASSKQAGGPGEQFF	TGTGCCAGCAGCAAACAAGCGGGAGGGCCCGGTGAGCAGTTCTTC	-	TRBJ2-1	TRBD2	TRBV7-2
CASSGREYNEQFF	TGTGCCAGCAGTGGGCGGGAGTACAATGAGCAGTTCTTC	once	TRBJ2-1	TRBD2	TRBV27
CSASGGNYGYTF	TGCAGTGCTAGCGGGGGGAACTATGGCTACACCTTC	few	TRBJ1-2	-	TRBV20-1
CAIRGYSCRSGNTIYF	TGTGCCATCAGGGGTTACAGTTGTAGATCTGGAAACACCATATATTTT	-	TRBJ1-3	-	TRBV10-3
CASSRGQSEQYF	TGTGCCAGCAGCCGGGGACAGAGTGAGCAGTACTTC	few	TRBJ2-7	TRBD1	TRBV2
CSARGVVGAGTANTGELFF	TGCAGTGCTAGAGGGGTTGTAGGAGCCGGGACAGCGAACACCGGGGAGCTGTTTTTT	few	TRBJ2-2	TRBD1	TRBV20-1